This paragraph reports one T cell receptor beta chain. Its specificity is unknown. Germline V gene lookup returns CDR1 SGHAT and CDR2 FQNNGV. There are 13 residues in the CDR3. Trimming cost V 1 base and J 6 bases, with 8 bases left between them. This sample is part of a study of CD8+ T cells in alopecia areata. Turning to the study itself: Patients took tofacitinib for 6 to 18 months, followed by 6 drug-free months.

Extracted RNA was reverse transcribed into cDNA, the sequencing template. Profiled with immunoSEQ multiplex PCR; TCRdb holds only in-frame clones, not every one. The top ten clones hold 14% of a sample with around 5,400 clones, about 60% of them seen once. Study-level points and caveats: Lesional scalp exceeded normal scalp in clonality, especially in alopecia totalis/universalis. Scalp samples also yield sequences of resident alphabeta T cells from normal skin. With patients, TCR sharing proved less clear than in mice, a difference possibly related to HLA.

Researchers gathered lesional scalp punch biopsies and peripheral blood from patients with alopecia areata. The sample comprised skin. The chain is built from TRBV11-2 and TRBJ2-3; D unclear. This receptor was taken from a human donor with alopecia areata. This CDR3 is CASSLAVRDTQYF. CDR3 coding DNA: TGTGCCAGCAGCTTAGCAGTCCGGGATACGCAGTATTTT.